The clone carrying this T cell receptor beta chain was seen more than once but under ten times. The antigen is unknown. This record belongs to a study of CD8 T cells in ankylosing spondylitis. Study conclusions and caveats: Certain motif variants had earlier appeared in reactive arthritis synovial fluid and blood. It was reported that disease-linked clones were significantly enriched in matched ankylosing spondylitis synovial fluid. Disease-linked clones had a CD8+ phenotype and relatively low frequency in peripheral blood. Typical of ankylosing spondylitis blood, it appeared, was a TCR beta motif of roughly eight highly homologous variants.

This CDR3 has 12 amino acids. Trimming stripped 6 bases from V and 9 bases from J, with 12 bases between. TCR beta libraries were made by quantitative 5'-RACE with molecular barcodes. TCRdb recomputed calls from the 5' RACE reads with MiXCR, one row per CDR3 protein. Of some 700,000 distinct CDR3 sequences in the sample, 15% to 20% are singletons; the top ten hold around a fifth. This sequence was found in a male donor with ankylosing spondylitis. Sequencing was done on a sample of blood, either unsorted or a sorted T cell fraction (not recorded which). This chain connects TRBV12-3 or TRBV12-4 to TRBJ2-1, with D tentatively TRBD1 or TRBD2 (6 bases each). CDR3 DNA: TGTGCCAGCAGCTCCGGGGGCTCTGAGCAGTTCTTC. Its protein product is CASSSGGSEQFF.